The 9 T cell receptor beta chains listed next were all sequenced from one sample in a study of T cells in Graves' hyperthyroidism and ophthalmopathy. Researchers amplified the TCR beta CDR3 regions from RNA transcripts. HTBI primers were the set used in a first-round RT-PCR of the TCR CDR3. TCRdb processed the multiplex PCR reads anew with MiXCR; each CDR3 protein has one entry. This table holds 470,000 or so distinct CDR3 sequences, roughly 20% found once. Material: blood. Every receptor here comes from a man aged 18-30 years with Graves' hyperthyroidism.

A few counts support this clonotype. The rearrangement links TRBV12-3 or TRBV12-4 to TRBJ2-6; perhaps TRBD2 as D (6 bases). The CDR3 extends over 17 amino acids. With 7 bases removed from V and 0 bases from J, the gap between germline ends came to 16 bases. Here the CDR3 reads CASTLGGSYSGANVLTF. Here the CDR3 DNA reads TGTGCCAGCACCCTAGGAGGGTCCTACTCTGGGGCCAACGTCCTGACTTTC.

This clonotype was detected ten times or more. V and J are TRBV28 and TRBJ1-1; 8 nucleotides line up with TRBD1. In germline, CDR1 is MDHEN, CDR2 SYDVKM. The CDR3 loop spans 13 amino acids. V lost 5 bases to trimming and J lost 7 bases; unmatched junction nucleotides: 6. In DNA form, the CDR3 reads TGTGCCAGCAGTGGCAGGGGGCTTAATGAAGCTTTCTTT. Encoded protein: CASSGRGLNEAFF.

The chain recombines TRBV6-1 with TRBJ1-5; 8 nucleotides line up with TRBD1. Germline V lookup: CDR1 MNHNS, CDR2 SASEGT. The junction had 5 bases not matched to a gene; V was cut back by 6 bases and J by 4 bases. The CDR3 has 14 amino acids. DNA for the CDR3: TGTGCCAGCAGCCCGACAGGGGCTAATCAGCCCCAGCATTTT. Protein: CASSPTGANQPQHF.

This clonotype was observed at least ten times. V is TRBV19 and J is TRBJ1-5, with a weak D call TRBD1 (5 bases). Trimming stripped 7 bases from V and 7 bases from J, with 14 bases between. Germline lookup yields CDR1 LNHDA and CDR2 SQIVND (reference sequence). The CDR3 sequence is 13 residues long. The DNA of the CDR3 is TGTGCCAGTAACCAGGGATGGGTCCAGCCCCAGCATTTT. Encoded protein: CASNQGWVQPQHF.

The chain recombines TRBV19 with TRBJ1-1; D is ambiguous. CDR3 length: 13 amino acids. Trimming removed 3 bases at V and 7 bases at J, with 12 bases between. From germline, CDR1 is LNHDA and CDR2 SQIVND (reference sequence). This chain's CDR3 is CASSIGVWGEAFF. The CDR3 DNA follows: TGTGCCAGTAGTATCGGGGTTTGGGGTGAAGCTTTCTTT.

This clonotype was detected ten times or more. The chain is built from TRBV2 and TRBJ2-7; D is uncertain. The length of the CDR3 is 13 residues. The V gene lost 7 bases and the J gene lost 3 bases, with 13 bases spanning the gap. CDR1 is SNHLY, CDR2 FYNNEI, per germline. The CDR3 region is CASILGPYYEQYF. The CDR3 nucleotides are TGTGCCAGCATCCTGGGTCCCTACTACGAGCAGTACTTC.

This clonotype was picked up a small number of times. The chain carries TRBV6-1 and TRBJ1-5; perhaps TRBD1 as D (5 bases). Germline lookup yields CDR1 MNHNS and CDR2 SASEGT. Trimming pared 1 base from V and 2 bases from J, leaving 18 bases between. This CDR3 comprises 18 residues. The CDR3, as DNA: TGTGCCAGCAGTGAAGGCTTTTTCGGGGGGAGAGGCAATCAGCCCCAGCATTTT. This translates into CASSEGFFGGRGNQPQHF.

The rearrangement links TRBV7-9 to TRBJ1-1; no clear D gene. The CDR3 runs to 13 residues. Germline loops: CDR1 SEHNR, CDR2 FQNEAQ (reference sequence). V gave up 8 bases and J gave up 1 base, with 11 bases separating them. CDR3 coding DNA: TGTGCCAGCGGGGAGGGAGGGAACACTGAAGCTTTCTTT. It yields the protein CASGEGGNTEAFF.

This clonotype was counted ten times or more. The gene calls are TRBV28 and TRBJ1-2; 8 positions agree with TRBD1. Per germline, CDR1 MDHEN and CDR2 SYDVKM. The junction had 8 bases not matched to a gene; V was cut back by 7 bases and J by 4 bases. CDR3 length: 14 residues. The CDR3 sequence is CASTETGAAYGYTF. Written as DNA, the CDR3 is TGTGCCAGCACCGAGACAGGGGCGGCCTATGGCTACACCTTC.